What follows are 8 T cell receptor beta chains derived from one specimen sequenced in a study of T cell changes during pregnancy in multiple sclerosis. Data came from immunoSEQ multiplex PCR; TCRdb stores just in-frame clones and leaves some out. The data contain some 99,000 clones, about 94% of them singletons. The sequencing used peripheral blood, collected after pregnancy. Receptors originate from a female donor with multiple sclerosis, enrolled in a pregnancy study.

The chain carries TRBV4-3 and TRBJ1-2, with D maybe TRBD1 (5 bases). Germline V lookup: CDR1 LGHNA, CDR2 YSLEER. The length of the CDR3 is 13 residues. The ends were cut back, 5 bases at V and 8 bases at J, with 15 bases in the middle. CDR3 protein: CASSGQGFGGYTF. The CDR3 nucleotides are TGCGCCAGCAGCGGGCAGGGCTTTGGGGGCTACACCTTC.

V and J are TRBV5-6 and TRBJ2-7; the match to TRBD1 covers 7 bases. The CDR3 sequence is 16 residues long. Germline trimming cut 0 bases from V and 4 bases from J; bases unmatched to any gene: 10. Germline V CDR1 and CDR2: SGHDT, YYEEEE. The CDR3 sequence is CASSLGQGVSSYEQYF. The DNA of the CDR3 is TGTGCCAGCAGCTTGGGGCAGGGGGTGAGTTCGTACGAGCAGTACTTC.

J is TRBJ2-7 and V is TRBV11-2; D remains ambiguous. V was trimmed by 5 bases and J by 5 bases, leaving 10 bases between them. The germline V gene encodes CDR1 SGHAT and CDR2 FQNNGV. There are 12 residues in the CDR3. The CDR3 DNA reads as TGTGCCAGCAGCAGCCTTGTGGACGAGCAGTACTTC. Protein: CASSSLVDEQYF.

V is TRBV13 and J is TRBJ2-7; TRBD1 is a possible D gene (5 bases). The V gene lost 3 bases and the J gene lost 2 bases, with 17 bases spanning the gap. The CDR3 sequence is 16 residues long. The V gene's germline CDR1 is PRHDT and CDR2 FYEKMQ (reference sequence). CDR3 protein: CASSFEVGVDAYEQYF. CDR3 sequence (DNA): TGTGCCAGCAGCTTCGAAGTAGGGGTCGACGCCTACGAGCAGTACTTC.

The rearrangement links TRBV14 to TRBJ2-3; 7 nucleotides line up with TRBD1. The CDR3 covers 17 residues. J lost 0 bases, V lost 1 base, and 7 bases had no gene match. Germline loops: CDR1 SGHDN, CDR2 FVKESK. The CDR3 spells CASSQAPGQASTDTQYF. For the CDR3, the DNA is TGTGCCAGCAGCCAAGCCCCAGGACAGGCAAGCACAGATACGCAGTATTTT.

The chain is built from TRBV29-1 and TRBJ1-2; TRBD1 matches 9 bases. Germline V CDR1 and CDR2: SQVTM, ANQGSEA. J gave up 7 bases and V 3 bases, and 9 bases lay outside the gene matches. The CDR3 consists of 14 residues. CDR3: CSVEVPGTGIGYTF. DNA of the CDR3: TGCAGCGTTGAGGTCCCGGGGACAGGGATTGGCTACACCTTC.

The chain couples TRBV7-8 to TRBJ2-1; D is possibly TRBD1 (5 bases). The germline gives CDR1 SGHVS, CDR2 FQNEAQ. The V end was cut by 3 bases, the J end by 0 bases, with 12 bases between. The CDR3 is made up of 16 amino acids. The CDR3 DNA reads as TGTGCCAGCAGCTTCGGGCAGGGTAACTCCTACAATGAGCAGTTCTTC. This sequence encodes CASSFGQGNSYNEQFF.

The chain uses TRBV30 and TRBJ2-7; TRBD1 aligns across 9 bases. CDR3 length: 14 amino acids. The germline CDR1 and CDR2 sequences are GTSNPN and SVGIG (reference sequence). Unmatched junction bases numbered 8, after V lost 3 bases and J lost 5 bases. CDR3: CAWSPGQGGHEQYF. CDR3 coding DNA: TGTGCCTGGAGCCCGGGACAGGGAGGTCACGAGCAGTACTTC. Filled out from reference TRBV30 and TRBJ2-7, the complete variable domain reads SQTIHQWPATLVQPVGSPLSLECTVEGTSNPNLYWYRQAAGRGLQLLFYSVGIGQISSEVPQNLSASRPQDRQFILSSKKLLLSDSGFYLCAWSPGQGGHEQYFGPGTRLTVT.